The sequence of this TCR beta chain was determined in a study of graft-versus-host responses after intestinal transplantation. At the level of the study: Following induction with anti-thymocyte globulin, all recipients were given tacrolimus and steroids for two to three years. Regarding the study as a whole: With peak circulating GvH clone levels came an association with early post-transplant HvG declines. Detected in recipient marrow were GvH clones, some of which were first observed in ileum or blood. Allograft graft-versus-host to host-versus-graft clonal ratios ran high in patients with graft-donor T cell macrochimerism.

Comments on this clone: The antigen is undetermined.

Assay used: immunoSEQ multiplex PCR; TCRdb lists only in-frame clones, some missing. Among 50,000 to 75,000 clones listed, 85% to 95% were seen once. Specimen: unstimulated CD4+ T cells sorted from spleen or lymph node cells, collected before transplant. The receptor was derived from a human donor who was the organ donor for an intestinal transplant.

The CDR3 region is CASSPSRPGRAGELFF. The CDR3 DNA reads TGTGCCAGCAGCCCCTCCCGACCTGGGCGGGCCGGGGAGCTGTTTTTT. The rearrangement joins TRBV5-4 to TRBJ2-2, with D possibly TRBD2 on 5 matching bases. The V and J ends lost 4 bases and 6 bases respectively, with 19 bases between them. This CDR3 has 16 residues. Looked up from germline, CDR1 is SGHNT and CDR2 is YYREEE (reference sequence).